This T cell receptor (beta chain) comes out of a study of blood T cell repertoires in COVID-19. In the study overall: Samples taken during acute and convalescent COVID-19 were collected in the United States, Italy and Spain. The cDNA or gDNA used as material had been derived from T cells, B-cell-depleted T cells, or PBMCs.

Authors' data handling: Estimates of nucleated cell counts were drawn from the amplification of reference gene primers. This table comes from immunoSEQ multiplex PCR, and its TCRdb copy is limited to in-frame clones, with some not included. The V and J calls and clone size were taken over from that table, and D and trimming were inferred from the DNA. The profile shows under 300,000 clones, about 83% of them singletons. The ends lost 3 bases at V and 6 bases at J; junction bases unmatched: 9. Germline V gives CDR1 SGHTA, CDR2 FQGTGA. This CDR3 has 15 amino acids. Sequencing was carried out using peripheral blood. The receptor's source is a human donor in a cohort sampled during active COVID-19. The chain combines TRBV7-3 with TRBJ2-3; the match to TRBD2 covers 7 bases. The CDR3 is CASSFKTGGGDTQYF. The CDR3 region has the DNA TGTGCCAGCAGCTTTAAGACGGGGGGTGGTGATACGCAGTATTTT.